This T cell receptor beta chain was captured by sequencing in a study of CD8+CD57+ T cells in acquired aplastic anemia. Turning to the study itself: Mean DNA quantity obtained from sorted CD4+ and CD8+ cells was about 3.5 ug. The study's findings and limits: Both patients and controls carried the same twenty-nine CD8+ CDR3 sequences.

As regards this clonotype: Antigen unknown.

Germline CDR1 and CDR2: WNHNN and SYGVQD (reference sequence). Trimming cost V 4 bases and J 6 bases; bases outside gene matches: 10. The CDR3 is 16 residues long. Genomic DNA acted as the template from which TCR beta VDJ combination and CDR3 sequence profiling were carried out. TCRdb processed the reads anew with MiXCR; each CDR3 protein has one entry. The sample contains approximately 100,000 distinct CDR3 sequences, around 70% of which appear only once. Patients selected for sequencing had displayed CD8+CD57+ cell expansion by flow cytometry. None of the patients had been given any therapy when their blood was sampled.

The chain combines TRBV10-1 with TRBJ2-1; TRBD2 matches at 9 bases. The receptor was derived from a human donor with aplastic anemia. Material for sequencing was sorted CD4+, CD8+, or CD8+CD57+ T cells (not recorded which) from PBMCs. CDR3 residues: CASSGNSGSLVNEQFF. The CDR3 DNA reads as TGCGCCAGCAGTGGAAATAGCGGGAGCTTAGTCAATGAGCAGTTCTTC.